What follows are 26 T cell receptor beta chains derived from one specimen sequenced in a study of blood T cell repertoires in COVID-19. The method was immunoSEQ multiplex PCR; TCRdb's version includes in-frame clones alone and lacks a portion of them. This repertoire shows about 280,000 clones, 88% found once; its top ten account for under 2.5%. The sample consisted of PBMCs or T cells enriched from blood (not recorded which). The receptors come from a woman between 55 and 75 years old in a cohort exposed to, infected with or recovered from COVID-19 (not recorded which).

The chain links TRBV2 to TRBJ2-5; 11 positions match TRBD2. The V segment lost 2 bases and the J segment 7 bases; nucleotides outside the gene matches: 15. The CDR3 contains 18 residues. From germline, CDR1 is SNHLY and CDR2 FYNNEI. This CDR3 reads CASSETSGRTTPPGTQYF. The CDR3 bases are TGTGCCAGCAGTGAAACTAGCGGGAGAACAACCCCCCCCGGGACCCAGTACTTC.

This clone was picked up a small number of times. The chain has TRBV7-3 and TRBJ1-1, with D possibly matching TRBD1 (5 bases). Germline-derived CDR1 and CDR2 are SGHTA and FQGTGA. Trimming stripped 9 bases from V and 1 base from J, with 12 bases between. The CDR3 is made up of 13 amino acids. CDR3 in amino acids: CASKRGPNTEAFF. The CDR3, as DNA: TGTGCCAGTAAAAGGGGCCCGAACACTGAAGCTTTCTTT.

A single count supports this clone. The chain couples TRBV11-3 to TRBJ2-7, with TRBD1 matching over 8 bases. Trimming removed 2 bases from V and 2 bases from J; junction bases left unmatched: 5. Germline V CDR1 and CDR2: SGHNT, YENEEA. The CDR3 runs to 15 residues. The CDR3 spells CASSLRGTGPYEQYF. The DNA for the CDR3 is TGTGCCAGCAGCTTAAGGGGGACAGGACCCTACGAGCAGTACTTC.

V gene TRBV20-1 combines with J gene TRBJ2-1, with 11 bases that match TRBD2. Germline-derived CDR1 and CDR2 are DFQATT and SNEGSKA (reference sequence). V gave up 3 bases and J gave up 5 bases; unmatched junction bases: 6. This CDR3 contains 15 residues. The CDR3 coding sequence is TGCAGTGCTAGTCCCATGACTAGCGGGGACAATGAGCAGTTCTTC. Translation: CSASPMTSGDNEQFF.

This chain joins TRBV12-3 or TRBV12-4 and TRBJ2-1, with D unclear. V lost 6 bases to trimming and J lost 5 bases, with 5 bases between them. The CDR3 is 11 amino acids. In nucleotides, the CDR3 is TGTGCCAGCAGCTTTAACAATGAGCAGTTCTTC. Its translation: CASSFNNEQFF.

The V call is TRBV3-1 (or the pseudogene TRBV3-2), the J call TRBJ1-5; TRBD1 aligns across 7 bases. Germline trimming cut 4 bases from V and 4 bases from J; bases unmatched to any gene: 4. Germline values: CDR1 LGHDT, CDR2 YNNKEL (reference sequence). The CDR3 covers 14 residues. CDR3 amino acids: CASSRQGGNQPQHF. For the CDR3, the DNA is TGTGCCAGCAGCCGACAGGGCGGAAATCAGCCCCAGCATTTT.

This clone was counted between two and nine times. V usage is TRBV25-1 and J usage is TRBJ1-5; 7 bases agree with TRBD1. Germline CDR1 MGHDK, CDR2 SYGVNS. This CDR3 comprises 13 residues. V trimming: 3 bases; J trimming: 7 bases; junction bases outside the gene matches: 3. As DNA, the CDR3 is TGTGCCAGCAGTGACACAGGGGACCAGCCCCAGCATTTT. It encodes CASSDTGDQPQHF.

V gene TRBV19 combines with J gene TRBJ2-7; TRBD1 matches at 8 bases. V was pared by 5 bases and J by 3 bases, with 12 bases of the junction left unmatched. The CDR3 totals 16 residues. Germline assignment: CDR1 LNHDA and CDR2 SQIVND (reference sequence). The CDR3 protein is CASSASPGGPLYEQYF. In DNA form, the CDR3 reads TGTGCCAGTAGTGCCTCTCCAGGGGGCCCCCTCTACGAGCAGTACTTC.

The gene calls are TRBV14 and TRBJ2-7; TRBD2 might be the D (6 bases). Per germline, CDR1 SGHDN and CDR2 FVKESK. The CDR3 covers 19 residues. V was trimmed by 1 base and J by 0 bases, leaving 22 bases between them. CDR3 sequence (DNA): TGTGCCAGCAGCCAAGCCAGACCAAAACCGGGACTTATCTCCTACGAGCAGTACTTC. Translating it yields CASSQARPKPGLISYEQYF. The whole variable domain, filled in from reference TRBV14 and TRBJ2-7, reads EAGVTQFPSHSVIEKGQTVTLRCDPISGHDNLYWYRRVMGKEIKFLLHFVKESKQDESGMPNNRFLAERTGGTYSTLKVQPAELEDSGVYFCASSQARPKPGLISYEQYFGPGTRLTVT.

Turning to this clone: This CDR3 fails to terminate in the conserved phenylalanine or tryptophan, so it likely reflects a read error. The limits of the CDR3 on the DNA are not certain, so only TCRdb's listed CDR3 is given. This chain joins TRBV25-1 and TRBJ1-2; the table's TRBD1 call for D was not verified on the DNA. Per germline, CDR1 MGHDK and CDR2 SYGVNS. The CDR3 length equals 9 residues, ends included. The CDR3 here is CASSARAGG.

This chain connects TRBV30 to TRBJ1-3; TRBD1 aligns across 10 bases. This CDR3 comprises 14 residues. V lost 7 bases, J lost 3 bases, and 6 bases stayed unmatched. Germline values: CDR1 GTSNPN, CDR2 SVGIG (reference sequence). In nucleotides, the CDR3 is TGTGCCTTCCGGGACAGGGGTGGTGGAAACACCATATATTTT. This translates into CAFRDRGGGNTIYF.

This clone was picked up a small number of times. The genes are TRBV7-2 and TRBJ2-2; D is uncertain. Germline-derived CDR1 and CDR2 are SGHTA and FQGNSA. Trimming cost V 3 bases and J 4 bases, with 6 bases left between them. The CDR3 sequence is 13 residues long. The DNA of the CDR3 is TGTGCCAGCAGCTTTGGGCCCACCGGGGAGCTGTTTTTT. Amino acids: CASSFGPTGELFF. Full variable domain (rest looked up from reference TRBV7-2 and TRBJ2-2): GAGVSQSPSNKVTEKGKDVELRCDPISGHTALYWYRQSLGQGLEFLIYFQGNSAPDKSGLPSDRFSAERTGGSVSTLTIQRTQQEDSAVYLCASSFGPTGELFFGEGSRLTVL.

The CDR3 bases are TGTGCCAGCAGTGAATGGGGGACAGCAAACACTGAAGCTTTCTTT. This encodes CASSEWGTANTEAFF. The chain combines TRBV25-1 with TRBJ1-1, with 7 nucleotides matching TRBD1. The germline V gene has CDR1 MGHDK and CDR2 SYGVNS. This CDR3 region has 15 residues. Germline trimming cut 1 base from V and 2 bases from J; bases unmatched to any gene: 4.

The V and J genes are TRBV28 and TRBJ2-7; D possibly corresponds to TRBD2 (5 bases). The ends were cut back, 2 bases at V and 2 bases at J, with 7 bases in the middle. CDR1 is MDHEN, CDR2 SYDVKM, per germline. The CDR3 extends over 13 amino acids. CDR3 DNA sequence: TGTGCCAGCAGTTTAGAGGGAACCTACGAGCAGTACTTC. Translation: CASSLEGTYEQYF.

The chain carries TRBV15 and TRBJ2-3; tentatively, D is TRBD2 (7 bases). The CDR3 is 17 amino acids. Germline V CDR1 and CDR2: LNHNV, YYDKDF (reference sequence). The V end lost 1 base, the J end lost 0 bases, and 14 bases lay between the germline ends. CDR3 coding DNA: TGTGCCACCAGCAGAGGGGGGGGGACAAGAAGCACAGATACGCAGTATTTT. It specifies CATSRGGGTRSTDTQYF.

In nucleotides, the CDR3 is TGTGCCAGCAGTAATTGGACAGGGGGTAGCTATGGCTACACCTTC. Protein: CASSNWTGGSYGYTF. V and J are TRBV28 and TRBJ1-2, with 10 bases that match TRBD1. The V gene end was trimmed by 5 bases and the J gene end by 4 bases; junction bases not matched to a gene: 7. The length of the CDR3 is 15 residues. Germline lookup yields CDR1 MDHEN and CDR2 SYDVKM.

V usage is TRBV6-2 or TRBV6-3 and J usage is TRBJ1-2; D remains unclear. Germline loops: CDR1 MNHEY, CDR2 SVGEGT. Trimming removed 5 bases from V and 1 base from J, with 11 bases in between. CDR3 size: 14 residues. CDR3 nucleotides: TGTGCCAGCAGTGAGGCAGTAATTAACTATGGCTACACCTTC. Amino acid sequence: CASSEAVINYGYTF.

The chain employs TRBV19 and TRBJ1-5, with D maybe TRBD1 (6 bases). The CDR3 is made up of 13 amino acids. Deletions cut 7 bases from V and 4 bases from J, with 11 bases between. Per germline, CDR1 LNHDA and CDR2 SQIVND (reference sequence). CDR3 bases: TGTGCCAGTAACGGGGGGCATAATCAGCCCCAGCATTTT. Amino acids: CASNGGHNQPQHF.

As DNA, the CDR3 is TGTGCCAGAAGCTCGGCCCAACGGACTAGCGGGAGGGCGTCTTCGGCCCACACAGATACGCAGTATTTT. Its translation is CARSSAQRTSGRASSAHTDTQYF. This chain connects TRBV5-3 to TRBJ2-3; 15 nucleotides line up with TRBD2. TRBV5-3 is marked as an open reading frame, function uncertain. The junction had 22 bases not matched to a gene; V was cut back by 3 bases and J by 2 bases. The CDR3 extends over 23 amino acids.

The rearrangement joins TRBV28 to TRBJ2-7; 8 bases match TRBD1. CDR1 is MDHEN, CDR2 SYDVKM, per germline. V gave up 7 bases and J gave up 7 bases; unmatched junction bases: 15. The CDR3 contains 15 residues. The CDR3 DNA reads TGTGCCAGCACGACTCGGACAGGGCTTCCGGAGGAGCAGTACTTC. Amino acids: CASTTRTGLPEEQYF. Supplemented by reference TRBV28 and TRBJ2-7, the full variable domain reads DVKVTQSSRYLVKRTGEKVFLECVQDMDHENMFWYRQDPGLGLRLIYFSYDVKMKEKGDIPEGYSVSREKKERFSLILESASTNQTSMYLCASTTRTGLPEEQYFGPGTRLTVT.

The gene calls are TRBV30 and TRBJ1-4; 7 positions agree with TRBD1. V shed 5 bases and J 7 bases; nucleotides not matched to a gene: 7. Germline V gene data show CDR1 as GTSNPN and CDR2 as SVGIG (reference sequence). This CDR3 comprises 13 residues. The CDR3 nucleotides are TGTGCCTGGGGGACAGCCGCGACTGAAAAACTGTTTTTT. Its translation is CAWGTAATEKLFF.

The chain couples TRBV28 to TRBJ2-7, with 9 bases matching TRBD2. The CDR3 loop spans 15 amino acids. Germline CDR1 reads MDHEN; CDR2 reads SYDVKM. Trimming took 3 bases from V and 4 from J; bases not matched to a gene: 7. DNA of the CDR3: TGTGCCAGCAGTTTGCTTGTTAGCGGGAGTTACGAGCAGTACTTC. It specifies CASSLLVSGSYEQYF.

The chain couples TRBV5-6 to TRBJ2-2, with 13 bases lining up with TRBD2. V shed 4 bases, J shed 4 bases, and the junction held 7 bases outside the gene matches. The germline CDR1 and CDR2 sequences are SGHDT and YYEEEE. The CDR3 contains 17 residues. In DNA form, the CDR3 reads TGTGCCAGCAGCATAGGGGGACTAGCGGGAAGCACCGGGGAGCTGTTTTTT. Translated: CASSIGGLAGSTGELFF.

The V gene is TRBV7-9, the J gene TRBJ2-6; perhaps TRBD1 as D (6 bases). V was shortened by 4 bases and J by 2 bases, with 9 bases between the two germline ends. Germline loops: CDR1 SEHNR, CDR2 FQNEAQ (reference sequence). The CDR3 is made up of 15 amino acids. Here the CDR3 DNA reads TGTGCCAGCAGCTCGCACAGGGCTGGGGCCAACGTCCTGACTTTC. Encoded protein: CASSSHRAGANVLTF.

The CDR3 DNA is TGCGCCAGCAGCGTAGCGTCTGGGGTCTACGAGCAGTACTTC. This encodes CASSVASGVYEQYF. The chain carries TRBV5-1 and TRBJ2-7, with D perhaps matching TRBD2 (5 bases). Germline V CDR1 and CDR2: SGHRS, YFSETQ. This CDR3 is 14 amino acids long. Trimming took off 4 bases at V and 3 bases at J, with 14 bases between the two ends. Filled out from reference TRBV5-1 and TRBJ2-7, the complete variable domain reads KAGVTQTPRYLIKTRGQQVTLSCSPISGHRSVSWYQQTPGQGLQFLFEYFSETQRNKGNFPGRFSGRQFSNSRSEMNVSTLELGDSALYLCASSVASGVYEQYFGPGTRLTVT.

The chain employs TRBV24-1 and TRBJ1-2, with a possible D match to TRBD1 (5 bases). Germline CDR1 is KGHDR and CDR2 is SFDVKD. This CDR3 contains 13 residues. The ends were cut back, 5 bases at V and 4 bases at J, with 10 bases in the middle. The chain's CDR3 is CATSGGGGYGYTF. The CDR3 nucleotides read TGTGCCACCAGTGGGGGCGGTGGCTATGGCTACACCTTC.